A selection of T cell receptor beta chains follows, all from one sample in a study of blood T cells in healthy people across ages. TCRdb itself ran the 5' RACE reads through MiXCR, one entry per CDR3 protein. The table records 1.6 million or so distinct CDR3 sequences, roughly a third of them present only once. Sample: blood. The source is a woman in her thirties in good health. Each CDR3 is given without its conserved first and last residue. Fields, in order: D gene, V gene, CDR3 protein. The D gene is left open where the match is weak.

TRBD1 TRBV5-4 ASSPGGFLQETQY
- TRBV11-2 ASTALIPIGQADTQY
- TRBV6-1 ASSEWWATKTDTQY
- TRBV4-1 ASNQVRGPGGYT
- TRBV4-1 ASSQDRGHNQPQH
- TRBV4-1 ASSQEGGSAGTEAF
TRBD2 TRBV6-2/TRBV6-3 ASSYKGLAGARGF
TRBD1 TRBV9 ASSDHGQAKETQY
- TRBV12-3/TRBV12-4 ASMDRGTSEQF
TRBD1 TRBV29-1 SVQGAGELF
TRBD1 TRBV20-1 SATARGPGEQF
- TRBV7-2 ASSLVEGPYGHT
- TRBV5-1 ASSWTGGVRYEQY
- TRBV4-2 ASGQSLNVGGTVTDTQY
- TRBV6-5 ASSYEYSKTQY
- TRBV29-1 SVGTPDEQY
- TRBV14 ASSHSTYTGSPLH
- TRBV7-9 ASSSGAGAAYGYT
TRBD1 TRBV7-6 ASSSARQGSMNTEAF
- TRBV27 ASSLYGKLEQY
TRBD2 TRBV30 AWSAPWSRGNTDTQY
TRBD2 TRBV7-9 ASSSERERVDTQY
TRBD2 TRBV12-3/TRBV12-4 ASSPGLAGESTDTQY
- TRBV5-4 ASSLRVDARYT
TRBD2 TRBV5-1 ASSLATSGMANYEQY
- TRBV5-1 ASSLSLGMAYNEQF
- TRBV15 ATSRANSPLH
TRBD1 TRBV20-1 SATTDRGLKETQY
- TRBV20-1 SASDPPAVF
- TRBV6-1 ASSAGVNEQF
TRBD1 TRBV7-6 ASSSRQGVTGELF
TRBD1 TRBV5-1 ASSWSGQYTEAF
TRBD1 TRBV14 ASSQDMFGQGRRTGELF
- TRBV20-1 SAVGGVLSTYEQY
- TRBV28 ASADPGPGNTIY
TRBD2 TRBV18 ASSTQRGGYNEQF
- TRBV3-1 ASSQPSSQRNYGYT
TRBD1 TRBV5-1 ASSLYQGGSTEAF
- TRBV20-1 SARDGTEKKETQY
TRBD1 TRBV11-1 ASRSGTGTKETQY
TRBD2 TRBV9 ASSVEASGAHEQY
- TRBV5-1 ASSSGTEDYGYT
TRBD1 TRBV10-3 AIRSHDRGGTEAF
TRBD1 TRBV29-1 STRDSNHSGANVLT
- TRBV29-1 SVRRGDYGYT
- TRBV7-9 TSSRNSYEQY
TRBD2 TRBV18 ASSPPLAGGPREQY